This TCR beta chain was obtained from a study of shared clonotypes between healthy human individuals. At the level of the study: The cohort comprised a couple of women and a few men. Their ages spanned 18 to 49 years. Study-level results: Larger richness was generally estimated for naive than memory subsets. The diversity represented, both genetic and in exposure history, was limited by few donors.

Here immunoSEQ multiplex PCR was the method, and the copy in TCRdb shows in-frame clones only, minus some. The profile shows around 560,000 clones, approximately 95% of them singletons. Germline V gene sequence: CDR1 LNHNV, CDR2 YYDKDF (reference sequence). The CDR3 runs to 13 residues. Cells designated naive CD8 were CD45RO-negative and were positively selected for CCR7, with terminally differentiated effector memory CD45RA+ cells excluded. This clone has just one count. What it recognizes is unknown. V gene TRBV15 combines with J gene TRBJ2-5; TRBD2 matches at 10 bases. The end of the DNA fits TRBJ2-7 better, so the J call may be wrong. Sequencing was carried out using naive CD8+ T cells sorted from blood. This sequence was found in a woman in her twenties or thirties in good health. CDR3 protein: CATSSSGGYEQYF. DNA for the CDR3: TGTGCCACCAGCTCTAGCGGGGGCTACGAGCAGTACTTC.